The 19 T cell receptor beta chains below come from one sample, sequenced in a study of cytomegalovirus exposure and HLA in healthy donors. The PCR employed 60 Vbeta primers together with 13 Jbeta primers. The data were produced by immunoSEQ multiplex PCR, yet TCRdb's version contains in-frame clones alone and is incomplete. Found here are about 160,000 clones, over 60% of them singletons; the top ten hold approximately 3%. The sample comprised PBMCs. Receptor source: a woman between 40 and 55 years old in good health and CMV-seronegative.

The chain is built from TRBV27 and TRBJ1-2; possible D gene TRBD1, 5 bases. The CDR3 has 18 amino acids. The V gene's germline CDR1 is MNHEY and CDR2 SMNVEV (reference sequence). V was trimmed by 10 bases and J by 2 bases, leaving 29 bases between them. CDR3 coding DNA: TGTGCCAAACCGGGACGAGGGACGGGGGGGAAACGAAACTATGGCTACACCTTC. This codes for CAKPGRGTGGKRNYGYTF.

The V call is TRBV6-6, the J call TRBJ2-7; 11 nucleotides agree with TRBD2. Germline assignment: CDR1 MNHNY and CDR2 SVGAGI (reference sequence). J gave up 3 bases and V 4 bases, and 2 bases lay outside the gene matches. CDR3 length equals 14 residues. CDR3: CASSSSGGYYEQYF. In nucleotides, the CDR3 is TGTGCCAGCAGTTCTAGCGGGGGGTACTACGAGCAGTACTTC.

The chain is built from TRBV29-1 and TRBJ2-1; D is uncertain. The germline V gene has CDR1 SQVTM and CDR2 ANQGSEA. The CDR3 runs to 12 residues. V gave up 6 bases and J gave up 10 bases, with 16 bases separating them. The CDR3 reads CSVRTSRVEQFF. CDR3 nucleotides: TGCAGCGTCCGAACTTCCCGTGTGGAGCAGTTCTTC.

CDR3 region: CATATSGEASTDTQYF. The DNA of the CDR3 is TGTGCCACCGCTACTAGCGGAGAGGCTAGCACAGATACGCAGTATTTT. V usage is TRBV10-3 and J usage is TRBJ2-3; 8 bases line up with TRBD2. The CDR3 extends over 16 amino acids. Trimming cost V 10 bases and J 0 bases; bases outside gene matches: 12. CDR1 ENHRY and CDR2 SYGVKD come from the germline V gene.

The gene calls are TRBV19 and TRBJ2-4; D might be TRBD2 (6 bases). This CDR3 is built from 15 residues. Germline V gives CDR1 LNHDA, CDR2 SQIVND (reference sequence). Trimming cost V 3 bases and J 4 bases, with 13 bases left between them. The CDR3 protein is CASSMLRDLKNIQYF. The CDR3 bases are TGTGCCAGTAGTATGCTCAGGGACTTAAAAAACATTCAGTACTTC.

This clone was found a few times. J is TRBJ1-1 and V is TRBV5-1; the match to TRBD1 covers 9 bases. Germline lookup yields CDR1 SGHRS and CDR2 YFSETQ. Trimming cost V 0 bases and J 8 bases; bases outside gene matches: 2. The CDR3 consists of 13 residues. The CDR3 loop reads CASSLGQGEEAFF. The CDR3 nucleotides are TGCGCCAGCAGCTTGGGACAGGGGGAAGAAGCTTTCTTT.

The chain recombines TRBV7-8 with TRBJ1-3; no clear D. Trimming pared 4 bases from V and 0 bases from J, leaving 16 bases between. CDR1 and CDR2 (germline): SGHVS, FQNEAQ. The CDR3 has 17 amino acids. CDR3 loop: CASSSWSIEYSGNTIYF. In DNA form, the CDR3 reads TGTGCCAGCAGCTCCTGGTCCATAGAATACTCTGGAAACACCATATATTTT.

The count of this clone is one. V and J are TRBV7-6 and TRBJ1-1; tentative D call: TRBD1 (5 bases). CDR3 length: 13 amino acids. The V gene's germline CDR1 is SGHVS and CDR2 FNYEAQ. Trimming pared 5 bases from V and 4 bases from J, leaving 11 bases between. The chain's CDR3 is CASSRRGATEAFF. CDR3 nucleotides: TGTGCCAGCAGCCGACGTGGGGCCACTGAAGCTTTCTTT. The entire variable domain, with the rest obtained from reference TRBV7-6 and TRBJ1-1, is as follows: GAGVSQSPRYKVTKRGQDVALRCDPISGHVSLYWYRQALGQGPEFLTYFNYEAQQDKSGLPNDRFSAERPEGSISTLTIQRTEQRDSAMYRCASSRRGATEAFFGQGTRLTVV.

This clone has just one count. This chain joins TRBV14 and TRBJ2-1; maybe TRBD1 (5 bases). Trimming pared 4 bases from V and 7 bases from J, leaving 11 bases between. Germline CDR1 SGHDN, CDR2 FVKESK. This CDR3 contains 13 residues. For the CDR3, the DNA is TGTGCCAGCAGCCGGCTACAGGAGAATGAGCAGTTCTTC. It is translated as CASSRLQENEQFF.

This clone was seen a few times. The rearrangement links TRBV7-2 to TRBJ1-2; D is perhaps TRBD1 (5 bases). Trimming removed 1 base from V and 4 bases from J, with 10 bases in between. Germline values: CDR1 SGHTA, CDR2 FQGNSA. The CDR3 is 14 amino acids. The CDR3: CASSLGGRGYGYTF. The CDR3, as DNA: TGTGCCAGCAGCTTAGGTGGAAGGGGCTATGGCTACACCTTC.

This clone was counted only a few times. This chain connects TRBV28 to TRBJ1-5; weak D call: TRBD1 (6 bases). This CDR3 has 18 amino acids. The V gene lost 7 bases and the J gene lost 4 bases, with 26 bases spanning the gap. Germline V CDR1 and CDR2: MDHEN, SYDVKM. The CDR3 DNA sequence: TGTGCCAGCAAAGTTCCCAACAGAAAAGGGGGACAAAATCAGCCCCAGCATTTT. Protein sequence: CASKVPNRKGGQNQPQHF. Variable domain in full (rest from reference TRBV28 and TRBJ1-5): DVKVTQSSRYLVKRTGEKVFLECVQDMDHENMFWYRQDPGLGLRLIYFSYDVKMKEKGDIPEGYSVSREKKERFSLILESASTNQTSMYLCASKVPNRKGGQNQPQHFGDGTRLSIL.

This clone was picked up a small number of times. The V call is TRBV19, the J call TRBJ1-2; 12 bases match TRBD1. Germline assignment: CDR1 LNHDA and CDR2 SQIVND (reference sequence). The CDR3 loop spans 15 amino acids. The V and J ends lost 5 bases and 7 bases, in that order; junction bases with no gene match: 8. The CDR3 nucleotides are TGTGCCAGTAGTCCAAATCCGGGACAGGGGGCTGGCTACACCTTC. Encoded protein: CASSPNPGQGAGYTF.

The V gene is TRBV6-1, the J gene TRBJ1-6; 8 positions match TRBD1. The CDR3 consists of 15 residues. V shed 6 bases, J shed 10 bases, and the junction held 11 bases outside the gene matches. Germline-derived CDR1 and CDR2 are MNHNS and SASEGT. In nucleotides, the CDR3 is TGTGCCAGCAGACCCTTGACAGGGGCAAAGTCACCCCTCCACTTT. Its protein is CASRPLTGAKSPLHF.

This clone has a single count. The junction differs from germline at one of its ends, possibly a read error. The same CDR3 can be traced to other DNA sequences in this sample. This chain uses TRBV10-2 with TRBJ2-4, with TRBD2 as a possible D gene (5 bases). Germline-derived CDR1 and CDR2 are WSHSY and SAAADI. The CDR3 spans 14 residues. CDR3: CASSEELAKNIQYF. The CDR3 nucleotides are TGCGCCAGCAGTGAGGAGCTAGCCAAAAATATTCAGTACTTC.

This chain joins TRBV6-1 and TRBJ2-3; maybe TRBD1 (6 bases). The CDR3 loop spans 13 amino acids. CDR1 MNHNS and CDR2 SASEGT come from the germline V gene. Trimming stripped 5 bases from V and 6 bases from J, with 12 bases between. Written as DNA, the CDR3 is TGTGCCAGCAGTACTCCAGGGGCCGATACGCAGTATTTT. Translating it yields CASSTPGADTQYF.

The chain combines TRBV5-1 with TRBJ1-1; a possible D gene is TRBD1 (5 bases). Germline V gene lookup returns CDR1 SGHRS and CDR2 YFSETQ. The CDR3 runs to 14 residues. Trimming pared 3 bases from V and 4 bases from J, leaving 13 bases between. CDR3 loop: CASSWGGQGTEAFF. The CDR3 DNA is TGCGCCAGCAGCTGGGGCGGACAAGGCACTGAAGCTTTCTTT.

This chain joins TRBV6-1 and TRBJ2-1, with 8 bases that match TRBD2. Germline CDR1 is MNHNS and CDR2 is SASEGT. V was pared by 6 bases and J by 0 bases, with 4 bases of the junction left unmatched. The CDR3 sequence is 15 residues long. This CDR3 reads CASRVTSGSYNEQFF. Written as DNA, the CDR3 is TGTGCCAGCAGAGTAACTAGCGGCTCCTACAATGAGCAGTTCTTC.

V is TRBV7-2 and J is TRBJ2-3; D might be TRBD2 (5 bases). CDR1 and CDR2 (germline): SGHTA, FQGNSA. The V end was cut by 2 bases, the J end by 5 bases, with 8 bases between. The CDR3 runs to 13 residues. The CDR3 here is CASSLIRGDTQYF. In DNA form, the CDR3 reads TGTGCCAGCAGCTTAATACGGGGAGATACGCAGTATTTT.

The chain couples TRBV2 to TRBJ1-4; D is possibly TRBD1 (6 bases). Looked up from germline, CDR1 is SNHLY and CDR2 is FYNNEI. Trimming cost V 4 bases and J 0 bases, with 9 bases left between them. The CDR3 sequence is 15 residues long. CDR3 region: CASSVDRTTNEKLFF. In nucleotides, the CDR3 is TGTGCCAGCAGTGTGGACAGAACAACTAATGAAAAACTGTTTTTT.